The present T cell receptor (beta chain) was sequenced within a study of blood T cell repertoires in COVID-19. Study in general: The United States, Italy and Spain were the sources of the acute and convalescent COVID-19 samples. From T cells, B-cell-depleted T cells, or PBMCs came the material, which was cDNA or gDNA.

CDR1 and CDR2 (germline): LNHDA, SQIVND (reference sequence). This CDR3 is built from 15 residues. V lost 4 bases and J lost 6, with 15 bases in between. Per the original methods: Nucleated cell number was recorded as an estimate derived from reference gene primer amplification. This table comes from immunoSEQ multiplex PCR, and its TCRdb copy is limited to in-frame clones, with some not included. The V and J calls and clone size are taken from that table; D and trimming were inferred from the DNA. The table shows 130,000 to 150,000 clones, with roughly 84% occurring only once. The sequence derives from a human donor in a cohort sampled during active COVID-19. The J gene is TRBJ1-4, the V gene TRBV19, with no clear D. The sequenced sample consisted of peripheral blood. CDR3 protein: CASSSSGKLHEKLFF. CDR3 sequence (DNA): TGTGCCAGTAGTAGCTCAGGAAAACTCCATGAAAAACTGTTTTTT.